Listed below are T cell receptor beta chains from one sample, sequenced in a study of T cell repertoires in cytomegalovirus infection. One entry per CDR3 protein, called by TCRdb with MiXCR from the reads. The sample includes approximately 730,000 distinct CDR3 sequences, 33% of them seen just once. The antigens for these receptors are not known. Specimen: cultured PBMCs, collected from culture after CMV antigen stimulation. Receptors were obtained from a human donor in good health (CMV status not recorded). Some clones in this sample may be carry-over from other donors' samples. Both conserved end residues are part of each CDR3. D genes are given only for firm matches. Rows may omit the clone size; those that give it use once, few, many or a size class.

-	TRBV19	TRBJ2-3	-	CASSINGFTDTQYF	TGTGCCAGTAGTATAAACGGATTCACAGATACGCAGTATTTT
TRBD2	TRBV7-4	TRBJ2-1	-	CASSLPGRVLAGDNEQFF	TGTGCCAGCAGCTTACCGGGGAGAGTACTAGCGGGAGACAATGAGCAGTTCTTC
-	TRBV18	TRBJ1-2	-	CASLTGPFYGYTF	TGTGCCAGCTTAACGGGACCGTTCTATGGCTACACCTTC
-	TRBV6-6	TRBJ2-7	-	CASSLSGGNSYEQYF	TGTGCCAGCAGTCTGTCCGGGGGAAACTCCTACGAGCAGTACTTC
TRBD2	TRBV7-2	TRBJ2-3	many	CASSLFGGGTDTQYF	TGTGCCAGCAGCTTATTCGGGGGGGGCACAGATACGCAGTATTTT
-	TRBV4-1	TRBJ2-4	-	CASSQGSTAGLAKNIQYF	TGCGCCAGCAGCCAGGGCTCGACAGCTGGGCTAGCCAAAAACATTCAGTACTTC
TRBD1	TRBV10-3	TRBJ1-5	few	CAISPTGSDQPQHF	TGTGCCATCAGCCCGACAGGGTCTGATCAGCCCCAGCATTTT
-	TRBV14	TRBJ1-2	-	CASSQESFGYTF	TGTGCCAGCAGCCAAGAGTCGTTTGGCTACACCTTC
-	TRBV24-1	TRBJ2-2	-	CATSDLGKGATGELFF	TGTGCCACCAGTGATTTGGGGAAGGGAGCGACCGGGGAGCTGTTTTTT
TRBD1	TRBV4-1	TRBJ1-2	-	CASSPLGQRSNYGYTF	TGCGCCAGCAGCCCCTTGGGACAGCGTAGTAACTATGGCTACACCTTC
-	TRBV7-2	TRBJ2-7	-	CASSLGGWLVKSEQYF	TGTGCCAGCAGCTTAGGGGGTTGGCTAGTTAAATCCGAGCAGTACTTC
-	TRBV30	TRBJ2-1	-	CAWTSRWGFSPYNEQFF	TGTGCCTGGACCTCACGATGGGGATTTAGCCCCTACAATGAGCAGTTCTTC
TRBD2	TRBV20-1	TRBJ2-7	-	CSASPSGTYEQYF	TGCAGTGCTAGCCCTAGCGGGACTTACGAGCAGTACTTC
-	TRBV6-5	TRBJ2-4	-	CASSDSSKNIQYF	TGTGCCAGCAGTGACTCGTCCAAAAACATTCAGTACTTC
-	TRBV7-8	TRBJ1-5	few	CASSFRSGWSNQPQHF	TGTGCCAGCAGCTTCAGGTCGGGGTGGAGCAATCAGCCCCAGCATTTT
TRBD2	TRBV7-2	TRBJ2-2	few	CASSPRRTSGWTGELFF	TGTGCCAGCAGCCCCCGTCGGACTAGCGGATGGACCGGGGAGCTGTTTTTT
-	TRBV6-1	TRBJ2-7	-	CASAGYEQYF	TGTGCCAGCGCGGGGTACGAGCAGTACTTC
-	TRBV7-8	TRBJ2-4	-	CASSSAPAEPVLAKNIQYF	TGTGCCAGCAGCTCTGCCCCCGCCGAACCAGTTCTAGCCAAAAACATTCAGTACTTC
-	TRBV10-3	TRBJ1-2	-	CAISEPGSNYGYTF	TGTGCCATCAGTGAGCCGGGCAGCAACTATGGCTACACCTTC
TRBD2	TRBV5-4	TRBJ2-1	-	CASSSGTSFNEQFF	TGTGCCAGCAGCTCCGGGACTAGCTTCAATGAGCAGTTCTTC
TRBD1	TRBV7-9	TRBJ2-7	-	CASSLGGQASSYEQYF	TGTGCCAGCAGCTTAGGAGGACAGGCGAGCTCCTACGAGCAGTACTTC
-	TRBV25-1	TRBJ2-7	-	CASNADYEQYF	TGTGCCAGCAATGCAGACTACGAGCAGTACTTC
TRBD1	TRBV20-1	TRBJ1-2	few	CSATARDRGYGYTF	TGCAGTGCTACAGCCCGGGACAGGGGATATGGCTACACCTTC
TRBD1	TRBV19	TRBJ2-7	few	CASSIAGTALGEQYF	TGTGCCAGTAGTATCGCCGGGACAGCCCTCGGGGAGCAGTACTTC
TRBD2	TRBV11-2	TRBJ2-2	-	CASSRGLAGGELFF	TGTGCCAGCAGCCGGGGACTAGCGGGCGGGGAGCTGTTTTTT
-	TRBV6-6	TRBJ2-3	-	CASSYSIAFITDTQYF	TGTGCCAGCAGTTACTCGATCGCCTTTATCACAGATACGCAGTATTTT
-	TRBV29-1	TRBJ2-3	-	CSVEGSGRFSTDTQYF	TGCAGCGTTGAAGGGAGCGGCAGGTTTAGCACAGATACGCAGTATTTT
TRBD2	TRBV27	TRBJ2-7	once	CASSFKREFFDEQYF	TGTGCCAGCAGTTTTAAGCGGGAGTTCTTCGACGAGCAGTACTTC
TRBD2	TRBV7-2	TRBJ2-3	many	CASSLVSGSRDTQYF	TGTGCCAGCAGCTTAGTTAGCGGGAGCAGAGATACGCAGTATTTT
TRBD2	TRBV7-2	TRBJ2-1	many	CASSRSVLAGAAQYNEQFF	TGTGCCAGCAGCCGCTCGGTTCTAGCGGGAGCAGCTCAGTACAATGAGCAGTTCTTC
-	TRBV19	TRBJ2-7	-	CASSAQGFSSYEQYF	TGTGCCAGTAGTGCCCAGGGATTTTCATCCTACGAGCAGTACTTC
-	TRBV12-3/TRBV12-4	TRBJ1-1	few	CASTPTGPTEAFF	TGTGCCAGCACTCCTACGGGGCCCACTGAAGCTTTCTTT
TRBD1	TRBV27	TRBJ1-5	-	CASSLTPPWDRINQPQHF	TGTGCCAGCAGTTTAACGCCCCCGTGGGACAGAATCAATCAGCCCCAGCATTTT
-	TRBV7-9	TRBJ1-2	-	CASSLGEQGLYGYTF	TGTGCCAGCAGCTTAGGGGAGCAGGGTCTCTATGGCTACACCTTC
TRBD1	TRBV4-3	TRBJ2-1	-	CASSQAGQGWNEQFF	TGCGCCAGCAGCCAAGCCGGACAGGGTTGGAATGAGCAGTTCTTC
TRBD1	TRBV7-9	TRBJ1-1	-	CASSLTGTANLRGEAFF	TGTGCCAGCAGCCTAACCGGGACAGCCAACCTCCGGGGTGAAGCTTTCTTT
-	TRBV28	TRBJ2-7	-	CASRPPLGYEQYF	TGTGCCAGCCGCCCTCCTCTAGGGTACGAGCAGTACTTC
TRBD1	TRBV7-2	TRBJ1-2	many	CASSPNKGAYGYTF	TGTGCCAGCAGTCCGAACAAGGGGGCCTATGGCTACACCTTC
TRBD1	TRBV4-2	TRBJ1-4	-	CASSQVGTGNEKLFF	TGTGCCAGCAGCCAAGTGGGGACAGGGAATGAAAAACTGTTTTTT